This is a list of T cell receptor beta chains from one sample in a study of T cells after yellow fever vaccination. TCRdb called the 5' RACE reads again in MiXCR, with one record for every CDR3 protein. In the table there are 350,000 to 450,000 distinct CDR3 sequences, about 19% of which are singletons. The sequenced sample was PBMCs, obtained before the yellow fever booster vaccination. The receptors originated from a man between 18 and 29 years old who received the YFV17D yellow fever vaccine. Both conserved end residues are part of each CDR3. D genes are given only for firm matches. Some rows mark clone size as missing; the rest say once, few, many or name a class of expanded clone.

v_gene	j_gene	abundance	d_gene	CDR3nt	CDR3aa
TRBV7-8	TRBJ1-2	-	-	TGTGCCAGCAGCTCGACACTCTATGGCTACACCTTC	CASSSTLYGYTF
TRBV5-1	TRBJ1-2	-	-	TGCGCCAGCCTATCACCGACAGGAGGGGGCTACACCTTC	CASLSPTGGGYTF
TRBV7-9	TRBJ1-2	few	TRBD1	TGTGCCAGCAGCGCAGGGGGGGGAGGCTACACCTTC	CASSAGGGGYTF
TRBV6-5	TRBJ2-1	few	-	TGTGCCAGCAGAAAAGGGTTCGTCAATGAGCAGTTCTTC	CASRKGFVNEQFF
TRBV6-2/TRBV6-3	TRBJ1-5	-	-	TGTGCCAGCAGTTATGCGGGAAGTGAGTGGCAGCCCCAGCATTTT	CASSYAGSEWQPQHF
TRBV6-6	TRBJ2-3	-	-	TGTGCCAGCAGTTACCAGGCAGATACGCAGTATTTT	CASSYQADTQYF
TRBV7-9	TRBJ1-1	-	-	TGTGCCAGCAGCTTTGCAGGTCAGGGCACTGAAGCTTTCTTT	CASSFAGQGTEAFF
TRBV28	TRBJ1-1	-	-	TGTGCCAGCAGTTTGGACAGAAAAGCTTTCTTT	CASSLDRKAFF
TRBV10-3	TRBJ1-4	many	-	TGTGCCATCAGTGGGCAGGGGCGTGAAAAACTGTTTTTT	CAISGQGREKLFF
TRBV7-2	TRBJ1-1	few	-	TGTGCCAGCAGCTTAGCTCCAGGATTGGCTTTCTTT	CASSLAPGLAFF
TRBV12-3/TRBV12-4	TRBJ2-3	many	-	TGTGCCAGCAGTTTTGGTGCGGGACAGTCAGATACGCAGTATTTT	CASSFGAGQSDTQYF
TRBV24-1	TRBJ2-2	-	TRBD2	TGTGCCACCAGTGATTTGCCCCTAGCGGATAAGAACACCGGGGAGCTGTTTTTT	CATSDLPLADKNTGELFF
TRBV28	TRBJ1-2	-	-	TGTGCCAGCGGCAAGCGCGGGAGTGGCTATGGCTACACCTTC	CASGKRGSGYGYTF
TRBV5-1	TRBJ1-1	-	-	TGCGCCAGCAGCTCAGATACAGCGAACACTGAAGCTTTCTTT	CASSSDTANTEAFF
TRBV24-1	TRBJ2-5	-	TRBD2	TGTGCCACCAGTGATGCCCGGGAGGGACCACAAGAGACCCAGTACTTC	CATSDAREGPQETQYF
TRBV29-1	TRBJ2-5	few	-	TGCAGCGTGACCGGGACCATCCAAGAGACCCAGTACTTC	CSVTGTIQETQYF
TRBV7-3	TRBJ1-1	-	TRBD1	TGTGCCAGCAGCTCAGTCCCGGGACAGGCTGAAGCTTTCTTT	CASSSVPGQAEAFF
TRBV6-5	TRBJ2-1	few	-	TGTGCCAGTACGTGGCTGGGGAACAATGAGCAGTTCTTC	CASTWLGNNEQFF
TRBV3-1	TRBJ1-1	-	-	TGTGCCAGCAGCCAAGATACAGGGAAGGACACTGAAGCTTTCTTT	CASSQDTGKDTEAFF
TRBV6-5	TRBJ2-5	-	TRBD2	TGTGCCAGCGGTCCGGGGGGACAAGAGACCCAGTACTTC	CASGPGGQETQYF
TRBV28	TRBJ1-4	few	-	TGTGCCAGCAGTCCGGCCCTGCAGGGCGCTGGACTGTTTTTT	CASSPALQGAGLFF
TRBV19	TRBJ2-2	-	-	TGTGCCAGTAGGGCAGAGAACACCGGGGAGCTGTTTTTT	CASRAENTGELFF
TRBV15	TRBJ1-5	once	-	TGTGCCACCAGCAGAGATGGTGGGGGCCGTAGGCATTTT	CATSRDGGGRRHF
TRBV12-3/TRBV12-4	TRBJ1-6	-	TRBD1	TGTGCCAGCAGCCCGGAACAGGGGACACCCCTCCACTTT	CASSPEQGTPLHF
TRBV6-1	TRBJ1-1	-	TRBD1	TGTGCCAGCAGGGAATACGACAGGGTCGCGACTGAAGCTTTCTTT	CASREYDRVATEAFF
TRBV29-1	TRBJ2-2	-	TRBD1	TGCAGCGTCGGGACAGGGCATGGCACCGGGGAGCTGTTTTTT	CSVGTGHGTGELFF
TRBV20-1	TRBJ2-7	-	TRBD2	TGCAGTGGGGTGGGAGGGTCGACCTCCTACGAGCAGTACTTC	CSGVGGSTSYEQYF
TRBV27	TRBJ2-1	few	-	TGTGCCAGCAGTTTTGTGGGGGATGAGCAGTTCTTC	CASSFVGDEQFF
TRBV30	TRBJ2-5	few	-	TGTGCCTGGAGTAGGGGAGCACAAGAGACCCAGTACTTC	CAWSRGAQETQYF
TRBV20-1	TRBJ2-4	few	TRBD2	TGCAGTGCTAGGGAAGCGGGGCTAGCCAAAAACATTCAGTACTTC	CSAREAGLAKNIQYF
TRBV20-1	TRBJ1-5	-	-	TGCAGTGCCGCCGGGTTAGACAATCAGCCCCAGCATTTT	CSAAGLDNQPQHF
TRBV5-6	TRBJ1-2	-	-	TGTGCCAGCAGCTGGCTTGGGGAGGACTATGGCTACACCTTC	CASSWLGEDYGYTF
TRBV6-1	TRBJ1-5	few	TRBD1	TGTGCCAGCAGTGATCCGGGACAGGGCAAGAATCAGCCCCAGCATTTT	CASSDPGQGKNQPQHF
TRBV20-1	TRBJ1-2	once	-	TGCAGTGCCCCTCTGGGGGCGCAGACCTCCTATGGCTACACCTTC	CSAPLGAQTSYGYTF
TRBV4-3	TRBJ1-2	-	-	TGCGCCAGCAGCCAAGGGGTTGGGGCAGAGAACTATGGCTACACCTTC	CASSQGVGAENYGYTF
TRBV5-1	TRBJ1-1	few	-	TGCGCCAGCAGCTTGATAATGCGGGGGAGATTCACTGAAGCTTTCTTT	CASSLIMRGRFTEAFF
TRBV5-1	TRBJ2-2	-	-	TGCGCCACCACCTATGGCACCGGGGAGCTGTTTTTT	CATTYGTGELFF
TRBV6-1	TRBJ2-3	few	-	TGTGCCAGCAGTGTAGTAGCGGCCCCTTCGGGGGATTTT	CASSVVAAPSGDF
TRBV12-3/TRBV12-4	TRBJ2-5	few	TRBD1	TGTGCCAGCACCCTCGGACAGGGTCGCGAGGAGACCCAGTACTTC	CASTLGQGREETQYF
TRBV7-9	TRBJ2-3	few	TRBD2	TGTGCCAGCAGTTCTAGCGGGGGGGCTGCGGATACGCAGTATTTT	CASSSSGGAADTQYF
TRBV5-6	TRBJ1-1	few	-	TGTGCCAGCAGCTTGCGGGCTTCCTGGGACACTGAAGCTTTCTTT	CASSLRASWDTEAFF
TRBV9	TRBJ1-1	few	-	TGTGCCAGCAGCCCGTCGGACAGGAACACTGAAGCTTTCTTT	CASSPSDRNTEAFF
TRBV6-1	TRBJ1-1	few	-	TGTGCCAGCAGTGAAGGATGGTGGGATACTGAAGCTTTCTTT	CASSEGWWDTEAFF
TRBV13	TRBJ2-3	few	TRBD2	TGTGCCAGCAGCCCGCTAGCGGATCATACGCAGTATTTT	CASSPLADHTQYF
TRBV7-3	TRBJ2-7	few	-	TGTGCCAGCAGCGCCCTTGCGGGGTACGAGCAGTACTTC	CASSALAGYEQYF
TRBV5-4	TRBJ2-1	-	TRBD2	TGTGCCAGCAGCTCAGGACTAGCGGGGATCCATGAGCAGTTCTTC	CASSSGLAGIHEQFF
TRBV9	TRBJ2-7	few	-	TGTGCCAGCAGCTCTACAGGTTCCTACGAGCAGTACTTC	CASSSTGSYEQYF
TRBV20-1	TRBJ2-3	few	TRBD2	TGCAGTGCTAGAGATAGGACTAGCGTTCCAGATACGCAGTATTTT	CSARDRTSVPDTQYF
TRBV10-3	TRBJ2-5	-	-	TGTGCCATCAGTGAGTCGAGCCGTCCGAAAGAGACCCAGTACTTC	CAISESSRPKETQYF
TRBV29-1	TRBJ1-2	-	TRBD1	TGCAGCGTTGTAGCCCAGGGGGTCTCGGGCTACACCTTC	CSVVAQGVSGYTF
TRBV20-1	TRBJ1-5	few	-	TGCAGTGCTAGATTGCGTCATAGCAATCAGCCCCAGCATTTT	CSARLRHSNQPQHF
TRBV7-9	TRBJ1-1	-	-	-	CASSFGGGNTEALF